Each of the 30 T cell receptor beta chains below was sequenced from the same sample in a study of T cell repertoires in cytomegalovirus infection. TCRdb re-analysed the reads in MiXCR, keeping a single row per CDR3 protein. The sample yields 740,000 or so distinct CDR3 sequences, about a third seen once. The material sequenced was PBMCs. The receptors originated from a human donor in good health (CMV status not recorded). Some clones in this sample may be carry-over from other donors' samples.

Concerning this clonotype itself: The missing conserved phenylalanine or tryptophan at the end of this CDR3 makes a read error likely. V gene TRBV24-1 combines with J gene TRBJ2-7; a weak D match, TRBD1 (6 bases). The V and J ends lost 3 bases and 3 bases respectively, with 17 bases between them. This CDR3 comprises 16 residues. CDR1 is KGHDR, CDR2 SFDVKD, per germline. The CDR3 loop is CATSDAAGTSHYEQYL. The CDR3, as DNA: TGTGCCACCAGTGATGCCGCCGGGACATCCCACTACGAGCAGTACTTA.

The CDR3 region has the DNA TGTGCCAGCAGCTTAACACGACAGGGGGAGACTGAAGCTTTCTTT. Protein: CASSLTRQGETEAFF. This sequence joins TRBV11-2 and TRBJ1-1; TRBD1 aligns across 9 bases. CDR1 is SGHAT, CDR2 FQNNGV, per germline. The length of the CDR3 is 15 residues. V shed 2 bases and J 5 bases; nucleotides not matched to a gene: 6.

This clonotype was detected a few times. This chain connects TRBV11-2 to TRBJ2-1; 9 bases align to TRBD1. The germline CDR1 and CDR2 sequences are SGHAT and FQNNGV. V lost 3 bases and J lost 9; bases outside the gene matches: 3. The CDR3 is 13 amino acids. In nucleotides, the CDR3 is TGTGCCAGCAGCTTGGGGACAGGGCCTGAGCAGTTCTTC. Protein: CASSLGTGPEQFF.

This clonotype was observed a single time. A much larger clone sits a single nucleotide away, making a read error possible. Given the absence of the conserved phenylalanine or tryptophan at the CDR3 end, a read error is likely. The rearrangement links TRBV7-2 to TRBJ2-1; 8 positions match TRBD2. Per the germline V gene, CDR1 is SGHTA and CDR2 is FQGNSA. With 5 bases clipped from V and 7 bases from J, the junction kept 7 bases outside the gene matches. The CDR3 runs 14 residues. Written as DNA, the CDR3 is TGTGCCAGCAGCGCCTTACTAGCGGCGAATGAGCAGTTCTTA. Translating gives CASSALLAANEQFL.

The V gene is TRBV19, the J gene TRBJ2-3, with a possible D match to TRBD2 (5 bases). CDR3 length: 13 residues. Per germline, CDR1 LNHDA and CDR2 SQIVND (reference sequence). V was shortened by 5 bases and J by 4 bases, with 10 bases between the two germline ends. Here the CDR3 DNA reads TGTGCCAGTAGTTTCAGCGGCGCAGATACGCAGTATTTT. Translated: CASSFSGADTQYF.

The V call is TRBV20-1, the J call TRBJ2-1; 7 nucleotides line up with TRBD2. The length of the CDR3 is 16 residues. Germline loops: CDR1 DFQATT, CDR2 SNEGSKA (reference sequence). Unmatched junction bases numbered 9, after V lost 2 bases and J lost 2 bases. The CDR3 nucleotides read TGCAGTGCTAGACTTCCTTCGAGCGGGACCTACAATGAGCAGTTCTTC. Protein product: CSARLPSSGTYNEQFF.

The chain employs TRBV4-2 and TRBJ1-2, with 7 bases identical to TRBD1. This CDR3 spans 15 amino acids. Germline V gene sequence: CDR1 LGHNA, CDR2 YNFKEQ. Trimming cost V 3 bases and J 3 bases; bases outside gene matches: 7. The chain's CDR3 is CASSQDIGQDYGYTF. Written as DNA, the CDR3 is TGTGCCAGCAGCCAGGATATCGGACAGGACTATGGCTACACCTTC.

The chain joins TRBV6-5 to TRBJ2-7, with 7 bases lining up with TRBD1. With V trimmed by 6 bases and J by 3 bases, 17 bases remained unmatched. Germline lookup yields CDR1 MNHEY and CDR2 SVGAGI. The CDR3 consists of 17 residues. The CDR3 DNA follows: TGTGCCAGCAGAGGGGGAAGATATGGACAGGAAATCTACGAGCAGTACTTC. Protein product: CASRGGRYGQEIYEQYF.

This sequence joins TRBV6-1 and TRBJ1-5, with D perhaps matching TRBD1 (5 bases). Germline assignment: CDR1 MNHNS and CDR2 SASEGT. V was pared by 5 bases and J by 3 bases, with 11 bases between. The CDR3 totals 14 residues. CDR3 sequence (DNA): TGTGCCAGCAGTTACGCAGGGAACAATCAGCCCCAGCATTTT. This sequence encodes CASSYAGNNQPQHF.

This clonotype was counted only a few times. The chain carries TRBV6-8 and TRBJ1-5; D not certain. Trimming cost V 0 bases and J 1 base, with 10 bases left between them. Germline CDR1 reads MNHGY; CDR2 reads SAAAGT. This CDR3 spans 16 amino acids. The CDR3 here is CASSYSAAGSNQPQHF. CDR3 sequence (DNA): TGTGCCAGCAGTTACTCTGCCGCGGGAAGCAATCAGCCCCAGCATTTT.

The CDR3 reads CASSPNWGGGTEAFF. The CDR3 DNA follows: TGTGCCAGCAGCCCAAACTGGGGGGGTGGCACTGAAGCTTTCTTT. This chain uses TRBV2 with TRBJ1-1; tentative D call: TRBD1 (5 bases). CDR1 SNHLY and CDR2 FYNNEI come from the germline V gene. This CDR3 spans 15 amino acids. V was cut by 6 bases and J by 4 bases, with 18 bases left in between.

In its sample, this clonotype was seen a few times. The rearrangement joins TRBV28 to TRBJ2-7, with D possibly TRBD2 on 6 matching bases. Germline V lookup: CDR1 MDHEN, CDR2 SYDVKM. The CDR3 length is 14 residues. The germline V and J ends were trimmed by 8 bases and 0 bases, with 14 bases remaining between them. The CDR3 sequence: CASFGGTVSYEQYF. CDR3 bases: TGTGCCAGCTTTGGCGGGACGGTCTCCTACGAGCAGTACTTC.

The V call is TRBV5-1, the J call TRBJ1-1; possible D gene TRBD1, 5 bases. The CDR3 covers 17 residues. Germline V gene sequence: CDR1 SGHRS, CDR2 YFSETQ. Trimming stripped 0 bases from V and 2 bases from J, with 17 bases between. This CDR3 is CASSLASTGHINTEAFF. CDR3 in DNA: TGCGCCAGCAGCTTGGCCTCTACGGGGCATATTAACACTGAAGCTTTCTTT.

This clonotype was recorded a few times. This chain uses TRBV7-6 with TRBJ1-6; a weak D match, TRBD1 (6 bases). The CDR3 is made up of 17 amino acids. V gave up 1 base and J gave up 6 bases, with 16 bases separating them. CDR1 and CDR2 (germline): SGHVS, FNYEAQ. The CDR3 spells CASSLGRGARPNSPLHF. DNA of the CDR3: TGTGCCAGCAGCTTAGGTCGGGGGGCGCGCCCTAATTCACCCCTCCACTTT.

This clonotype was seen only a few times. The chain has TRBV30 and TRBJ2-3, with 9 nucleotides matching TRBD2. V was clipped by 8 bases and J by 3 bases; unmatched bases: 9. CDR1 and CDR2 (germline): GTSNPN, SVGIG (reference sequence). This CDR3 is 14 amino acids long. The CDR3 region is CARAGSGGTDTQYF. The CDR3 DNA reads TGTGCCAGAGCGGGTAGCGGGGGTACAGATACGCAGTATTTT.

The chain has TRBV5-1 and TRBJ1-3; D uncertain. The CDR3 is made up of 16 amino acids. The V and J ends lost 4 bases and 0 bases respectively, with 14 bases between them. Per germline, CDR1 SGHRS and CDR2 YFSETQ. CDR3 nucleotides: TGCGCCAGCAGCCAAAAGGACTCTTTCTCTGGAAACACCATATATTTT. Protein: CASSQKDSFSGNTIYF.

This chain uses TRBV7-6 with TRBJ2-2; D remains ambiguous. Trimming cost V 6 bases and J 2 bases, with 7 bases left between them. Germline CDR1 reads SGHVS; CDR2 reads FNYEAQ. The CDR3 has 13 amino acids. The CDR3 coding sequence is TGTGCCAGCAGGGGAAGTAACACCGGGGAGCTGTTTTTT. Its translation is CASRGSNTGELFF.

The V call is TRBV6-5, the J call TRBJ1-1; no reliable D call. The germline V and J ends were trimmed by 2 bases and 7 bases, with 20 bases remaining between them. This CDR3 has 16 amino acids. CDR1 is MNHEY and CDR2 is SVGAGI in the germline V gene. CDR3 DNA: TGTGCCAGCAGTTACGCGGCCCCCGTTGTGGGGAGTGAAGCTTTCTTT. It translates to CASSYAAPVVGSEAFF.

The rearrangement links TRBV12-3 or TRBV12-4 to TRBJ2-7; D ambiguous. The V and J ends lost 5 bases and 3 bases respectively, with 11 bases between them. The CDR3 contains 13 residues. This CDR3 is CASSPDEDYEQYF. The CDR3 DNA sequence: TGTGCCAGCAGTCCGGACGAGGACTACGAGCAGTACTTC.

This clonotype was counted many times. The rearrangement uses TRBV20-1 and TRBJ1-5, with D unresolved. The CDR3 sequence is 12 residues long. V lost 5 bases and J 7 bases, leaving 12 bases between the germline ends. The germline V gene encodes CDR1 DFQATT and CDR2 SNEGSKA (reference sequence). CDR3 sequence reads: CSARSGSQPQHF. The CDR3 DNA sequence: TGCAGTGCTCGGTCGGGGAGCCAGCCCCAGCATTTT.

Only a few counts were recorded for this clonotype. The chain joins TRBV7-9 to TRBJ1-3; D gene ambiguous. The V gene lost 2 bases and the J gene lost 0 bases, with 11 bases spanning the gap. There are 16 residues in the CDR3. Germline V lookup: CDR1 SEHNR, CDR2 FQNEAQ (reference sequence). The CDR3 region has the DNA TGTGCCAGCAGCTTACGGACGGAAAACTCTGGAAACACCATATATTTT. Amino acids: CASSLRTENSGNTIYF.

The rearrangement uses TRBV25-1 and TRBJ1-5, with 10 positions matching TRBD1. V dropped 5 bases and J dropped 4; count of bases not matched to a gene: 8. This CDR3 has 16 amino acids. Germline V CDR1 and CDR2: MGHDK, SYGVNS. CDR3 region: CASSPGGQGINQPQHF. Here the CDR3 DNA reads TGTGCCAGCAGTCCTGGGGGACAGGGGATTAATCAGCCCCAGCATTTT.

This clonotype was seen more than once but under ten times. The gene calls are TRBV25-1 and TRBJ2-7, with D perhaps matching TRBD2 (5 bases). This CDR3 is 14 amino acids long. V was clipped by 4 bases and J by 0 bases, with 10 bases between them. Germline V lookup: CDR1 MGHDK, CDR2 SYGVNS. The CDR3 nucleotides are TGTGCCAGCAGTGGGACTGACCTCTCCTACGAGCAGTACTTC. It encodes CASSGTDLSYEQYF.

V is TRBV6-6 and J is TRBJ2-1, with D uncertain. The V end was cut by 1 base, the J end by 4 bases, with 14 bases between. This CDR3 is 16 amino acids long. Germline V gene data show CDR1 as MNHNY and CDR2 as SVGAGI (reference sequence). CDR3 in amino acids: CASSYFSPTEYNEQFF. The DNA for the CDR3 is TGTGCCAGCAGTTACTTCTCACCCACTGAATACAATGAGCAGTTCTTC.

CDR3 DNA sequence: TGTGCCAGCAGTTTGACGTCCCCAACCAGCGAAAAACTGTTTTTT. Protein: CASSLTSPTSEKLFF. J is TRBJ1-4 and V is TRBV28; D is undetermined. V was clipped by 3 bases and J by 8 bases, with 16 bases between them. Germline values: CDR1 MDHEN, CDR2 SYDVKM. There are 15 residues in the CDR3.

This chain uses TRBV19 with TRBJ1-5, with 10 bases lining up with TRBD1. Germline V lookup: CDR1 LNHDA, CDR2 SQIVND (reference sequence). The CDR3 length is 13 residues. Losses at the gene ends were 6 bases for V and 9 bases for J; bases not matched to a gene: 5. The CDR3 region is CASSRQGAPPQHF. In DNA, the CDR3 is TGTGCCAGTAGCCGACAGGGGGCTCCGCCCCAGCATTTT.

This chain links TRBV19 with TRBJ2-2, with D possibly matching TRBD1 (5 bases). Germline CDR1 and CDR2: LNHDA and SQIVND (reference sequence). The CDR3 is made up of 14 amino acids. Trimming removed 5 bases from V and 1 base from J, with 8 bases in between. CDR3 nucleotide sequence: TGTGCCAGTAGTGTACAGGTGAACACCGGGGAGCTGTTTTTT. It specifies CASSVQVNTGELFF.

CDR3 coding DNA: TGTGCCAGCAGCCAACCCACAGGGAGCTCCTACGAGCAGTACTTC. Protein product: CASSQPTGSSYEQYF. V and J are TRBV14 and TRBJ2-7; possibly TRBD1 for D (6 bases). Germline V gene lookup returns CDR1 SGHDN and CDR2 FVKESK. The germline V and J ends were trimmed by 2 bases and 0 bases, with 11 bases remaining between them. The CDR3 is made up of 15 amino acids.

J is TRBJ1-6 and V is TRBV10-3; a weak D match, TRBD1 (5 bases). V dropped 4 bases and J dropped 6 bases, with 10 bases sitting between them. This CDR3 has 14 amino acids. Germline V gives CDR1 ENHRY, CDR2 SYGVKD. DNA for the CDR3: TGTGCCATCAGTGTGGCAGGGCCTAATTCACCCCTCCACTTT. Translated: CAISVAGPNSPLHF.

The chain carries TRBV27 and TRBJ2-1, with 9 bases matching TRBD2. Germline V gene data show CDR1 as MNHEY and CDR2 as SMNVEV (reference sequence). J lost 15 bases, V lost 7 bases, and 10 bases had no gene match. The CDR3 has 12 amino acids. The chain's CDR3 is CASNLPGLAMFF. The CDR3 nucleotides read TGTGCCAGCAACTTACCGGGACTAGCTATGTTCTTC.